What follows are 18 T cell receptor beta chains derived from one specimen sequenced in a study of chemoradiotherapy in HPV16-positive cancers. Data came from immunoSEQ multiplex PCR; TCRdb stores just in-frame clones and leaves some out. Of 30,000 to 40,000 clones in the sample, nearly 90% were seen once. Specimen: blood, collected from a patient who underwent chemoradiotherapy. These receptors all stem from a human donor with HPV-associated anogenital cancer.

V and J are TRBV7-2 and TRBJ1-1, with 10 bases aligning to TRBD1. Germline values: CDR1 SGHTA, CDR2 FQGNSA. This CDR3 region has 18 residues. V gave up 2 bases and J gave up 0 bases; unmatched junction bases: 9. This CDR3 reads CASSLRSGTGDLNTEAFF. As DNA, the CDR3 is TGTGCCAGCAGCTTAAGATCCGGGACAGGGGATTTGAACACTGAAGCTTTCTTT.

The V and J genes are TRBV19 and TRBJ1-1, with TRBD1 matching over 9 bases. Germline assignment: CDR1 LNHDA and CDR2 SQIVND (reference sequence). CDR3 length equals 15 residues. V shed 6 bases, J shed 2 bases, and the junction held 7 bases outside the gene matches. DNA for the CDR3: TGTGCCAGTAGCGTACAGGGGGCGCGAAACACTGAAGCTTTCTTT. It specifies CASSVQGARNTEAFF.

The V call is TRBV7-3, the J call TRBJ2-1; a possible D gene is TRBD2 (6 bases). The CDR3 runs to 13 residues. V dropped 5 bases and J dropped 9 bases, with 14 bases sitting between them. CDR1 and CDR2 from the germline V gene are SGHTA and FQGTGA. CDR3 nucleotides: TGTGCCAGCAGCGGCGGTTGGGGAGGTGAGCAGTTCTTC. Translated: CASSGGWGGEQFF.

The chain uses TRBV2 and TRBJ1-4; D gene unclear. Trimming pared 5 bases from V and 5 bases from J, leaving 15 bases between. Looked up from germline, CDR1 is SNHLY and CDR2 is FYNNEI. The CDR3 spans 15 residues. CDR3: CASSTRPGANEKLFF. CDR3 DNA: TGTGCCAGCAGTACCCGGCCAGGTGCAAATGAAAAACTGTTTTTT.

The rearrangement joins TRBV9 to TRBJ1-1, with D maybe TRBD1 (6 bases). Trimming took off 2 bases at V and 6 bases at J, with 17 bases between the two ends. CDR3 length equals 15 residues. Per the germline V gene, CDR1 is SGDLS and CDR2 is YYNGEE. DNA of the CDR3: TGTGCCAGCAGCGTGGGGACACCAAGTCTCCCTGAAGCTTTCTTT. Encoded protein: CASSVGTPSLPEAFF.

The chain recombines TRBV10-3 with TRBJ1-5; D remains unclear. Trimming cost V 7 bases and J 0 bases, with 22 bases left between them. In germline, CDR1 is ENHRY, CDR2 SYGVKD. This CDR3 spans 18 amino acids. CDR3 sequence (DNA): TGTGCCATCACTGACGTCCACCAGGAGGTGACTAGCAATCAGCCCCAGCATTTT. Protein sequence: CAITDVHQEVTSNQPQHF.

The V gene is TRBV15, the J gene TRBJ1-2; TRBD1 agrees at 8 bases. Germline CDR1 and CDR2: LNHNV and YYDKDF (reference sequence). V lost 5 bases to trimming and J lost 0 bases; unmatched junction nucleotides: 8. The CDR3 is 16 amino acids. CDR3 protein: CATSPRQGTPNYGYTF. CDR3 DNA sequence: TGTGCCACCAGCCCGCGACAGGGGACCCCTAACTATGGCTACACCTTC.

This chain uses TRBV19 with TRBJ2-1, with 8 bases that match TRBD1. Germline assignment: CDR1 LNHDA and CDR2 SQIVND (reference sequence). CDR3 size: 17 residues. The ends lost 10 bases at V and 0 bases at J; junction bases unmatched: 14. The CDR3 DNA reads TGTGCCACTGGGGTGACAGGGGTGGTGAGCTCCTACAATGAGCAGTTCTTC. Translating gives CATGVTGVVSSYNEQFF.

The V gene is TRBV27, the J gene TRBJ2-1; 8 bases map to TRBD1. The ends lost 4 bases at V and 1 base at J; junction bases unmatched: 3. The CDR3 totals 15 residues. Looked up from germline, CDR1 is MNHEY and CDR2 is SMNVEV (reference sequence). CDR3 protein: CASSSGTGSYNEQFF. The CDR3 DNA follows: TGTGCCAGCAGTTCCGGGACAGGTTCCTACAATGAGCAGTTCTTC.

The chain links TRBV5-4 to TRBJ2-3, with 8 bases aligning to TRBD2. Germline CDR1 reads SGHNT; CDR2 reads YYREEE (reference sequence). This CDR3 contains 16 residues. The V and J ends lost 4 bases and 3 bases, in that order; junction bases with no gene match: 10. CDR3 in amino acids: CASSQGTSLITDTQYF. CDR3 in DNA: TGTGCCAGCAGCCAAGGGACTAGTCTTATAACAGATACGCAGTATTTT.

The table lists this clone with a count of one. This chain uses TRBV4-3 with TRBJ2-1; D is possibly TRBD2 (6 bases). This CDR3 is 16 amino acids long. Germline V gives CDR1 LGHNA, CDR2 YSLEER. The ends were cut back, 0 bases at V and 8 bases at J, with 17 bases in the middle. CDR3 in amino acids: CASSQDPGLGSDEQFF. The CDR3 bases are TGCGCCAGCAGCCAAGATCCGGGACTGGGTTCGGATGAGCAGTTCTTC.

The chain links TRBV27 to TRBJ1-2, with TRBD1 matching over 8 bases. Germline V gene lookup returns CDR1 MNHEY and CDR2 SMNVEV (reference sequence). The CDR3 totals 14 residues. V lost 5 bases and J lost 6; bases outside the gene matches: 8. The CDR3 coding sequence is TGTGCCAGCAGTACTCTTCAGGGGGCTGATGGCTACACCTTC. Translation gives CASSTLQGADGYTF.

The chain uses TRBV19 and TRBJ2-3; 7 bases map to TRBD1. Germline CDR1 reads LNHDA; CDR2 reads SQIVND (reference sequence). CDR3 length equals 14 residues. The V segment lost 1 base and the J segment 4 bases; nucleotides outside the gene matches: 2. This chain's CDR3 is CASSIGQGSDTQYF. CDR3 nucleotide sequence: TGTGCCAGTAGTATAGGACAGGGCTCAGATACGCAGTATTTT.

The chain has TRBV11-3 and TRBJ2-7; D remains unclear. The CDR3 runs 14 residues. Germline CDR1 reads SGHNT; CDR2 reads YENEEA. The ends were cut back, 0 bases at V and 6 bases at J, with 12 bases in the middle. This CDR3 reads CASSLERQAVEQYF. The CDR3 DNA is TGTGCCAGCAGCTTAGAGAGGCAGGCGGTCGAGCAGTACTTC.

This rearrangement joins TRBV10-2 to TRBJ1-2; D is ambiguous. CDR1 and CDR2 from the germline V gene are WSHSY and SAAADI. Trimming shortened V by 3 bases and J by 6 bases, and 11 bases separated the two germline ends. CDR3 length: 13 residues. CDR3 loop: CASSDGGRNGYTF. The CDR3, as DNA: TGCGCCAGCAGTGACGGAGGGAGGAATGGCTACACCTTC.

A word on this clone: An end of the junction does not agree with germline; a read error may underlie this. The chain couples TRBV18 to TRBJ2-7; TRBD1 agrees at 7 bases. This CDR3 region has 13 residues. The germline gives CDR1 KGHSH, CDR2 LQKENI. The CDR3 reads CASSPEGNRGPNF. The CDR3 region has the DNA TGTGCCAGCTCACCTGAGGGGAACAGGGGACCCAACTTC. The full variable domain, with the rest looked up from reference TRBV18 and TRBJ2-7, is NAGVMQNPRHLVRRRGQEARLRCSPMKGHSHVYWYRQLPEEGLKFMVYLQKENIIDESGMPKERFSAEFPKEGPSILRIQQVVRGDSAAYFCASSPEGNRGPNFGPGTRLTVT.

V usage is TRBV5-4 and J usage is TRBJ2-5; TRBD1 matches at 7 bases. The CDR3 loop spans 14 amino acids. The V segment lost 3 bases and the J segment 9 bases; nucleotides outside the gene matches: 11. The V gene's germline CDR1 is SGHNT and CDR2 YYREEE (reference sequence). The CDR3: CASSSSDRTGAQYF. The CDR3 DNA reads TGTGCCAGCAGCTCCTCGGACAGGACCGGGGCCCAGTACTTC.

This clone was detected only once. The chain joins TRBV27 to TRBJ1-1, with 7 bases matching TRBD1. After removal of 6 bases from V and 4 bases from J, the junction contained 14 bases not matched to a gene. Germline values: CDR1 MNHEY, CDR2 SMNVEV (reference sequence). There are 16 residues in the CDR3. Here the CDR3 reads CASRFTGAGRGTEAFF. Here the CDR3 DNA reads TGTGCCAGCAGATTTACAGGGGCGGGGAGGGGCACTGAAGCTTTCTTT.